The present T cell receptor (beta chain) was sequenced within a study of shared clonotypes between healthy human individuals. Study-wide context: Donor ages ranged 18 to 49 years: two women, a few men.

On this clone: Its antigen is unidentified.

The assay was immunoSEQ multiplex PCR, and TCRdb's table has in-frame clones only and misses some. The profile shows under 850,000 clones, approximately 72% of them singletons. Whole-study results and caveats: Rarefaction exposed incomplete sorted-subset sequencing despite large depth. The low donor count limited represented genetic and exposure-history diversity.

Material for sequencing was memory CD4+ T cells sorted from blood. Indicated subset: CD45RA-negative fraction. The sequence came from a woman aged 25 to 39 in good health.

The CDR3: CASSHIAIKETQYF. The CDR3, as DNA: TGTGCCAGCAGCCACATAGCAATCAAAGAGACCCAGTACTTC. The chain couples TRBV14 to TRBJ2-5; D gene unclear. This CDR3 has 14 amino acids. Trimming removed 3 bases from V and 3 bases from J, with 11 bases in between. Germline V gene lookup returns CDR1 SGHDN and CDR2 FVKESK. Looking up the rest from reference TRBV14 and TRBJ2-5 gives the full variable domain: EAGVTQFPSHSVIEKGQTVTLRCDPISGHDNLYWYRRVMGKEIKFLLHFVKESKQDESGMPNNRFLAERTGGTYSTLKVQPAELEDSGVYFCASSHIAIKETQYFGPGTRLLVL.